The clone carrying this T cell receptor (beta chain) has a handful of counts. Antigen unknown. Given a much more abundant clone one base away, this may be a read error. This sample is drawn from a study of metastatic and nonmetastatic thyroid tumors. About the research overall: Malignant thyroid and benign thyroid patients provided blood and tumor or nodule tissue whose repertoires were compared.

Nobody among the patients had been given any treatment before thyroid surgery. The CDR3 sequence is 12 residues long. V dropped 8 bases and J dropped 7 bases, with 17 bases sitting between them. Germline V lookup: CDR1 SQVTM, CDR2 ANQGSEA. TCRdb used MiXCR to call clones anew from the PCR reads. The table shows around 35,000 clones, with 17% occurring only once. Study-wide results and limits: Significantly higher TCR beta diversity was reportedly seen in malignant thyroid tumors than benign nodules, in blood and tumor.

The sample comprised blood. This sequence originates from a female donor with papillary thyroid cancer or a benign thyroid nodule (not recorded which). Some clones in this sample may be carry-over from other donors' samples. V gene TRBV29-1 combines with J gene TRBJ2-5; a possible D gene is TRBD2 (6 bases). Here the CDR3 reads CSMGGGLGTQYF. CDR3 DNA: TGCAGCATGGGAGGAGGGTTGGGGACCCAGTACTTC.